This TCR beta chain was documented in a study of identical twins. Germline CDR1 reads LGHNA; CDR2 reads YNFKEQ. V gave up 8 bases and J gave up 4 bases, with 16 bases separating them. This CDR3 comprises 14 residues. TCRdb passed the 5' RACE reads through MiXCR, listing each CDR3 protein once. This repertoire shows some 710,000 distinct CDR3 sequences, approximately 6% found once; its top ten account for approximately 2%. This chain uses TRBV4-2 with TRBJ2-3, with a weak D call TRBD2 (7 bases). The TCR originated in a man aged 18 to 29 in good health. Sequenced: naive T cells sorted from blood. The CDR3 is CASGGGGIADTQYF. In DNA, the CDR3 is TGTGCCAGCGGGGGGGGCGGGATCGCAGATACGCAGTATTTT.